A single sample is the source of the 24 T cell receptor beta chains below, sequenced in a study of blood T cell repertoires in COVID-19 (dated by TCRdb to the early 2020s). The library was prepared using the immunoSEQ multiplex PCR assay. Entries here come from immuneACCESS through TCRdb and include only in-frame sequences with V and J called. Some clones fail to appear in such tables; in the studies checked, an unresolved V gene covers under half of the shortfall, and the cause of the remainder is unknown. The sample profile shows 88,000 or so clones; 75% to 90% of them were found once. 0.95% to 1.5% of the sample rests with the top ten. Source material: PBMCs or T cells enriched from blood (not recorded which). Every receptor here comes from a woman between 50 and 59 years old with acute COVID-19.

This chain links TRBV19 with TRBJ2-5, with 7 nucleotides matching TRBD1. Germline-derived CDR1 and CDR2 are LNHDA and SQIVND (reference sequence). This CDR3 is 15 amino acids long. V lost 3 bases to trimming and J lost 5 bases; unmatched junction nucleotides: 9. The DNA of the CDR3 is TGTGCCAGTAGTATCTACAGGGGAAAGGGTGAGACCCAGTACTTC. This encodes CASSIYRGKGETQYF.

The rearrangement uses TRBV27 and TRBJ1-4, with 12 bases lining up with TRBD1. Germline CDR1 is MNHEY and CDR2 is SMNVEV (reference sequence). The J segment lost 7 bases and the V segment lost 4 bases, leaving 10 bases of the junction unmatched. The CDR3 runs 17 residues. CDR3 bases: TGTGCCAGCAGTTCCCGGGACAGGGGGCCCCTGATTGAAAAACTGTTTTTT. Protein sequence: CASSSRDRGPLIEKLFF.

The chain employs TRBV7-2 and TRBJ2-1; D may be TRBD2 (6 bases). Per germline, CDR1 SGHTA and CDR2 FQGNSA. The V end was cut by 4 bases, the J end by 1 base, with 11 bases between. The CDR3 extends over 15 amino acids. The CDR3 region has the DNA TGTGCCAGCAGCTCCGGGAGTTCTTCCTACAATGAGCAGTTCTTC. Translating it yields CASSSGSSSYNEQFF.

V usage is TRBV2 and J usage is TRBJ1-3; no firm D call. V lost 8 bases to trimming and J lost 0 bases, with 5 bases between them. The germline gives CDR1 SNHLY, CDR2 FYNNEI. The CDR3 runs to 12 residues. The CDR3 DNA reads as TGTGCCAGCCGTAGCTCTGGAAACACCATATATTTT. This encodes CASRSSGNTIYF.

There are a few counts of this clone. The chain uses TRBV3-1 (or the pseudogene TRBV3-2) and TRBJ2-7; possibly TRBD2 for D (6 bases). CDR1 is LGHDT, CDR2 YNNKEL, per germline (reference sequence). Trimming pared 0 bases from V and 5 bases from J, leaving 20 bases between. This CDR3 is 17 amino acids long. The CDR3 DNA is TGTGCCAGCAGCCAAGATTCCAGCCAGATGGGGACTGACGAGCAGTACTTC. Residues: CASSQDSSQMGTDEQYF.

The chain carries TRBV10-3 and TRBJ2-1; TRBD2 matches 16 bases. After removal of 5 bases from V and 1 base from J, the junction contained 8 bases not matched to a gene. Germline V gene sequence: CDR1 ENHRY, CDR2 SYGVKD. The CDR3 runs 19 residues. The CDR3 DNA sequence: TGTGCCATCAGTTCTCCGGGACTAGCGGGAGGGCAGTCCTACAATGAGCAGTTCTTC. This sequence encodes CAISSPGLAGGQSYNEQFF.

J is TRBJ2-1 and V is TRBV2; 11 bases are shared with TRBD2. The CDR3 totals 15 residues. Germline CDR1 and CDR2: SNHLY and FYNNEI. After removal of 8 bases from V and 3 bases from J, the junction contained 6 bases not matched to a gene. The CDR3, as DNA: TGTGCCAGCCAAGCCGGGACTAGCGGCTACAATGAGCAGTTCTTC. This encodes CASQAGTSGYNEQFF. The full variable domain, in which reference TRBV2 and TRBJ2-1 provide the parts outside the CDR3, is EPEVTQTPSHQVTQMGQEVILRCVPISNHLYFYWYRQILGQKVEFLVSFYNNEISEKSEIFDDQFSVERPDGSNFTLKIRSTKLEDSAMYFCASQAGTSGYNEQFFGPGTRLTVL.

In this sample, this clone turned up once. CDR3 sequence reads: CASSTDSYEQYF. The CDR3 nucleotides read TGTGCCAGCAGCACGGACAGCTACGAGCAGTACTTC. V gene TRBV7-2 combines with J gene TRBJ2-7, with D maybe TRBD1 (6 bases). V was pared by 5 bases and J by 3 bases, with 8 bases between. This CDR3 is built from 12 residues. CDR1 is SGHTA, CDR2 FQGNSA, per germline.

The chain is built from TRBV5-1 and TRBJ2-4; tentative D call: TRBD2 (6 bases). Trimming removed 2 bases from V and 8 bases from J, with 14 bases in between. Germline-derived CDR1 and CDR2 are SGHRS and YFSETQ. The CDR3 is 14 amino acids. The CDR3 bases are TGCGCCAGCAGCTTTGGGCAATCGGGAGACATTCAGTACTTC. Translating it yields CASSFGQSGDIQYF.

The chain recombines TRBV5-1 with TRBJ2-5; perhaps TRBD1 as D (5 bases). Trimming left V 0 bases short and J 4 bases short, with 16 bases between. The CDR3 covers 16 residues. CDR1 is SGHRS, CDR2 YFSETQ, per germline. CDR3 amino acids: CASSLEWGGLRETQYF. In DNA form, the CDR3 reads TGCGCCAGCAGCTTGGAGTGGGGCGGCCTACGAGAGACCCAGTACTTC.

The chain links TRBV6-5 to TRBJ1-5; D may be TRBD1 (6 bases). In germline, CDR1 is MNHEY, CDR2 SVGAGI. The germline V and J ends were trimmed by 2 bases and 4 bases, with 9 bases remaining between them. This CDR3 comprises 14 residues. The CDR3 region has the DNA TGTGCCAGCAGTTACGAGGGGGAGAATCAGCCCCAGCATTTT. This gives the protein CASSYEGENQPQHF.

This clone has only a few counts. The chain recombines TRBV7-9 with TRBJ2-5; TRBD2 matches 10 bases. CDR1 is SEHNR and CDR2 is FQNEAQ in the germline V gene (reference sequence). Germline trimming cut 4 bases from V and 2 bases from J; bases unmatched to any gene: 4. The CDR3 spans 15 residues. CDR3: CASSSGLANQETQYF. As DNA, the CDR3 is TGTGCCAGCAGCTCGGGACTAGCGAATCAAGAGACCCAGTACTTC.

The chain links TRBV6-5 to TRBJ1-1; TRBD1 aligns across 7 bases. CDR1 MNHEY and CDR2 SVGAGI come from the germline V gene. Trimming cost V 6 bases and J 4 bases; bases outside gene matches: 8. This CDR3 is 14 amino acids long. CDR3: CASSPLTGPTEAFF. As DNA, the CDR3 is TGTGCCAGCAGCCCACTGACAGGGCCCACTGAAGCTTTCTTT.

The rearrangement uses TRBV27 and TRBJ1-2, with 8 bases fitting TRBD1. Trimming removed 5 bases from V and 8 bases from J; junction bases left unmatched: 16. Germline assignment: CDR1 MNHEY and CDR2 SMNVEV (reference sequence). This CDR3 contains 16 residues. The CDR3 region has the DNA TGTGCCAGCAGTCCCCGGCCGGGACAGGTCGCCTCAGGCTACACCTTC. Residues: CASSPRPGQVASGYTF.

V and J are TRBV3-1 (or the pseudogene TRBV3-2) and TRBJ2-7; D perhaps matches TRBD1 (6 bases). Looked up from germline, CDR1 is LGHDT and CDR2 is YNNKEL (reference sequence). The CDR3 length is 15 residues. Trimming cost V 5 bases and J 7 bases, with 21 bases left between them. CDR3 nucleotides: TGTGCCAGCAGCTTAATGCGGTCAGGGGCCTTGGAGCAGTACTTC. The encoded protein is CASSLMRSGALEQYF.

The chain joins TRBV15 to TRBJ1-2; D perhaps matches TRBD1 (5 bases). Germline V gene lookup returns CDR1 LNHNV and CDR2 YYDKDF (reference sequence). The length of the CDR3 is 12 residues. V lost 6 bases and J lost 6, with 11 bases in between. In DNA, the CDR3 is TGTGCCACCAGTTTGCAGGGTAATGGCTACACCTTC. This encodes CATSLQGNGYTF.

This sequence joins TRBV19 and TRBJ1-4; D remains unclear. Trimming took 3 bases from V and 7 from J, leaving 9 bases between them. Germline loops: CDR1 LNHDA, CDR2 SQIVND (reference sequence). CDR3 length: 13 amino acids. The CDR3 nucleotides are TGTGCCAGTAGTATGGAGATCGCTGAAAAACTGTTTTTT. Translating gives CASSMEIAEKLFF. Combining the CDR3 with reference TRBV19 and TRBJ1-4 gives the whole variable domain DGGITQSPKYLFRKEGQNVTLSCEQNLNHDAMYWYRQDPGQGLRLIYYSQIVNDFQKGDIAEGYSVSREKKESFPLTVTSAQKNPTAFYLCASSMEIAEKLFFGSGTQLSVL.

The chain joins TRBV11-2 to TRBJ2-2; TRBD1 might be the D (5 bases). Germline V lookup: CDR1 SGHAT, CDR2 FQNNGV. The CDR3 totals 14 residues. The V end lost 6 bases, the J end lost 1 base, and 9 bases lay between the germline ends. The CDR3: CASRYTGNTGELFF. CDR3 sequence (DNA): TGTGCCAGCAGATACACAGGGAACACCGGGGAGCTGTTTTTT.

V and J are TRBV6-2 or TRBV6-3 and TRBJ1-2; 7 positions match TRBD1. V was clipped by 2 bases and J by 8 bases; unmatched bases: 2. CDR1 MNHEY and CDR2 SVGEGT come from the germline V gene. This CDR3 comprises 12 residues. This chain's CDR3 is CASSYGTEGYTF. For the CDR3, the DNA is TGTGCCAGCAGTTACGGGACAGAGGGCTACACCTTC.

The rearrangement uses TRBV19 and TRBJ2-3; 7 bases line up with TRBD2. The V gene's germline CDR1 is LNHDA and CDR2 SQIVND (reference sequence). The CDR3 is 17 amino acids. V shed 5 bases and J 0 bases; nucleotides not matched to a gene: 11. The CDR3 protein is CASSRRGGSGSTDTQYF. CDR3 coding DNA: TGTGCCAGTAGTCGGCGGGGTGGTAGCGGGAGCACAGATACGCAGTATTTT.

The chain recombines TRBV4-1 with TRBJ2-5, with TRBD2 matching over 12 bases. Losses at the gene ends were 4 bases for V and 2 bases for J; bases not matched to a gene: 11. There are 18 residues in the CDR3. CDR1 MGHRA and CDR2 YSYEKL come from the germline V gene. The CDR3 sequence: CASSPRLAGALEQETQYF. The CDR3 DNA reads TGCGCCAGCAGCCCGCGACTAGCGGGAGCCCTAGAACAAGAGACCCAGTACTTC.

The chain combines TRBV5-8 with TRBJ2-3; 9 bases are shared with TRBD1. The CDR3 is 17 residues long. Germline CDR1 and CDR2: SGHTS and YDEGEE. J was trimmed by 2 bases and V by 4 bases; bases with no gene match: 11. The CDR3 DNA reads as TGTGCCAGCAGCAGAGGGACAGGGTCAGGATCCACAGATACGCAGTATTTT. Residues: CASSRGTGSGSTDTQYF.

The CDR3 loop is CASSEARDSYTDTQYF. The CDR3 DNA sequence: TGTGCCAGCAGTGAAGCGCGTGACTCCTACACAGATACGCAGTATTTT. The V gene is TRBV2, the J gene TRBJ2-3; D remains ambiguous. CDR1 is SNHLY, CDR2 FYNNEI, per germline. The CDR3 has 16 amino acids. V lost 0 bases and J 2 bases, leaving 12 bases between the germline ends. The variable domain in full, completed from reference TRBV2 and TRBJ2-3, reads EPEVTQTPSHQVTQMGQEVILRCVPISNHLYFYWYRQILGQKVEFLVSFYNNEISEKSEIFDDQFSVERPDGSNFTLKIRSTKLEDSAMYFCASSEARDSYTDTQYFGPGTRLTVL.

The V call is TRBV11-2, the J call TRBJ2-1, with D possibly matching TRBD2 (6 bases). V shed 0 bases and J shed 0 bases, with 12 bases lying between them. The CDR3 extends over 17 amino acids. Germline CDR1 is SGHAT and CDR2 is FQNNGV. CDR3 protein: CASSLEQAGNSYNEQFF. The CDR3 nucleotides are TGTGCCAGCAGCTTAGAGCAGGCGGGAAACTCCTACAATGAGCAGTTCTTC.